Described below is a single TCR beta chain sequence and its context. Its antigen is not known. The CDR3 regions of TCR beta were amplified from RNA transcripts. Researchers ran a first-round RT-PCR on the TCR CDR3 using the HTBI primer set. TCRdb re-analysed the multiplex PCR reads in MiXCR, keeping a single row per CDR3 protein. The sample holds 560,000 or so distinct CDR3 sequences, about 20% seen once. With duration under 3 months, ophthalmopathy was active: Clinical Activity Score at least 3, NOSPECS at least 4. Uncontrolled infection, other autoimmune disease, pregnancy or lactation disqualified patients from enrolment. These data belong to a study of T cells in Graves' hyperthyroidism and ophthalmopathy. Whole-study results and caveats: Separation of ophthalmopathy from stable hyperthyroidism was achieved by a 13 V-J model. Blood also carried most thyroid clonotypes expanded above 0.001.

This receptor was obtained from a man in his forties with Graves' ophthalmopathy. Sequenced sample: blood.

Here the CDR3 DNA reads TGTGCCAGCAGCGTGGGACCCCAGGGGGACGAGCAGTACTTC. Encoded protein: CASSVGPQGDEQYF. The chain recombines TRBV9 with TRBJ2-7; 7 positions agree with TRBD1. After removal of 2 bases from V and 5 bases from J, the junction contained 7 bases not matched to a gene. The CDR3 consists of 14 residues. In germline, CDR1 is SGDLS, CDR2 YYNGEE.